Below, 5 T cell receptor beta chains from the same sample are listed, as sequenced in a study of OX40 agonist ivuxolimab in advanced cancers. Here immunoSEQ multiplex PCR was the method, and the copy in TCRdb shows in-frame clones only, minus some. The repertoire holds 90,000 to 95,000 clones, with roughly 80% as singletons. The sample consisted of CD4+ or CD8+ T cells sorted from blood, taken in a trial of the OX40 agonist ivuxolimab. Receptor source: an adult with an advanced solid tumor such as melanoma, head and neck, liver or kidney cancer.

V and J are TRBV18 and TRBJ2-1; no clear D. The germline V gene has CDR1 KGHSH and CDR2 LQKENI. CDR3 length equals 14 residues. Trimming removed 6 bases from V and 5 bases from J, with 14 bases in between. CDR3: CASSSPNGHNEQFF. The DNA for the CDR3 is TGTGCCAGCTCCTCACCCAACGGCCACAATGAGCAGTTCTTC. Full variable domain (rest looked up from reference TRBV18 and TRBJ2-1): NAGVMQNPRHLVRRRGQEARLRCSPMKGHSHVYWYRQLPEEGLKFMVYLQKENIIDESGMPKERFSAEFPKEGPSILRIQQVVRGDSAAYFCASSSPNGHNEQFFGPGTRLTVL.

This chain uses TRBV5-1 with TRBJ2-5, with D maybe TRBD2 (6 bases). Germline V gene sequence: CDR1 SGHRS, CDR2 YFSETQ. The CDR3 totals 14 residues. Trimming pared 1 base from V and 5 bases from J, leaving 12 bases between. CDR3 in DNA: TGCGCCAGCAGCTTGCTTGATCGGGGGGAGACCCAGTACTTC. Translated, it gives CASSLLDRGETQYF.

The V call is TRBV11-1, the J call TRBJ2-6; 7 nucleotides agree with TRBD1. J lost 0 bases, V lost 5 bases, and 10 bases had no gene match. Germline V gene data show CDR1 as SGHAT and CDR2 as FQDESV (reference sequence). This CDR3 contains 18 residues. The CDR3, as DNA: TGTGCCAGCAGCCTACTCGGACAGGCCCGCTCTGGGGCCAACGTCCTGACTTTC. Translating it yields CASSLLGQARSGANVLTF.

This clone has only a few counts. This specimen includes other DNA sequences encoding the same CDR3. The chain recombines TRBV29-1 with TRBJ2-1; TRBD2 aligns across 9 bases. The CDR3 totals 17 residues. Germline CDR1 and CDR2: SQVTM and ANQGSEA. The trim removed 2 bases at V and 12 bases at J, leaving 20 bases unmatched. CDR3 in DNA: TGCAGCGTTGAATATAGTGGGGGGCTAGCGGGGTATGGGGTGCAGTTCTTC. Protein sequence: CSVEYSGGLAGYGVQFF.

The chain couples TRBV7-9 to TRBJ2-7, with 8 positions matching TRBD1. The germline gives CDR1 SEHNR, CDR2 FQNEAQ (reference sequence). The CDR3 covers 16 residues. The V and J ends lost 5 bases and 7 bases, in that order; junction bases with no gene match: 16. The DNA for the CDR3 is TGTGCCAGCAGCCCATCGAACGTCAGGGGGCTTCGGGAGCAGTACGTC. Translation: CASSPSNVRGLREQYV.